Each of the 30 T cell receptor beta chains below was sequenced from the same sample in a study of blood T cell repertoires in COVID-19. Generated by immunoSEQ multiplex PCR, the TCRdb table keeps only in-frame clones and is missing some. The table records over 120,000 clones, approximately 89% of them present only once. The sequencing sample was made of peripheral blood. These receptor sequences come from a woman in her fifties or sixties with acute or convalescent COVID-19.

V is TRBV9 and J is TRBJ2-1; 8 bases map to TRBD1. Germline CDR1 reads SGDLS; CDR2 reads YYNGEE. The length of the CDR3 is 15 residues. The trim removed 0 bases at V and 8 bases at J, leaving 7 bases unmatched. The CDR3 spells CASSVGGQGGDEQFF. CDR3 DNA: TGTGCCAGCAGCGTAGGTGGACAGGGTGGCGATGAGCAGTTCTTC. Together with reference TRBV9 and TRBJ2-1, the CDR3 gives the full variable domain: DSGVTQTPKHLITATGQRVTLRCSPRSGDLSVYWYQQSLDQGLQFLIQYYNGEERAKGNILERFSAQQFPDLHSELNLSSLELGDSALYFCASSVGGQGGDEQFFGPGTRLTVL.

The chain recombines TRBV6-5 with TRBJ1-1; 7 bases match TRBD1. The CDR3 extends over 13 amino acids. Losses at the gene ends were 11 bases for V and 2 bases for J; bases not matched to a gene: 8. Germline V gives CDR1 MNHEY, CDR2 SVGAGI. The CDR3 sequence: CAAPGTVNTEAFF. The CDR3 coding sequence is TGTGCCGCTCCCGGGACAGTTAACACTGAAGCTTTCTTT.

V is TRBV6-6 and J is TRBJ1-5; 8 bases are a match to TRBD1. CDR1 and CDR2 from the germline V gene are MNHNY and SVGAGI (reference sequence). The CDR3 length is 17 residues. V was pared by 5 bases and J by 1 base, with 10 bases of the junction left unmatched. CDR3 nucleotide sequence: TGTGCCAGCAGTCCACGGACAGGGAAGAACAGCAATCAGCCCCAGCATTTT. It yields the protein CASSPRTGKNSNQPQHF.

This chain connects TRBV24-1 to TRBJ2-1, with D tentatively TRBD2 (6 bases). The V gene lost 6 bases and the J gene lost 0 bases, with 11 bases spanning the gap. The CDR3 spans 15 residues. From germline, CDR1 is KGHDR and CDR2 SFDVKD. The CDR3 bases are TGTGCCACCAGTCCCCCCGGGGGCTCCTACAATGAGCAGTTCTTC. Translated: CATSPPGGSYNEQFF.

This rearrangement joins TRBV6-4 to TRBJ2-7; 7 nucleotides agree with TRBD1. The trim removed 5 bases at V and 3 bases at J, leaving 10 bases unmatched. This CDR3 has 15 residues. The germline gives CDR1 MRHNA, CDR2 SNTAGT. CDR3 DNA: TGTGCCAGCAGTCCCACAGGGACAGCCATCTACGAGCAGTACTTC. Translation gives CASSPTGTAIYEQYF.

This sequence joins TRBV14 and TRBJ2-3; a possible D gene is TRBD1 (5 bases). This CDR3 spans 15 amino acids. V shed 4 bases and J shed 1 base, with 12 bases lying between them. Germline loops: CDR1 SGHDN, CDR2 FVKESK. The CDR3, as DNA: TGTGCCAGCAGCCCCCTCGACAGAGGCACAGATACGCAGTATTTT. Its protein product is CASSPLDRGTDTQYF. The full variable domain, its missing parts supplied by reference TRBV14 and TRBJ2-3, is EAGVTQFPSHSVIEKGQTVTLRCDPISGHDNLYWYRRVMGKEIKFLLHFVKESKQDESGMPNNRFLAERTGGTYSTLKVQPAELEDSGVYFCASSPLDRGTDTQYFGPGTRLTVL.

The chain joins TRBV13 to TRBJ1-4; 9 positions agree with TRBD1. The junction had 2 bases not matched to a gene; V was cut back by 0 bases and J by 12 bases. This CDR3 contains 13 residues. Germline lookup yields CDR1 PRHDT and CDR2 FYEKMQ (reference sequence). In DNA form, the CDR3 reads TGTGCCAGCAGCTTAGGGGGACAGGGTGAACTGTTTTTT. Protein sequence: CASSLGGQGELFF.

The chain recombines TRBV7-8 with TRBJ1-5, with D tentatively TRBD1 (5 bases). V was cut by 8 bases and J by 1 base, with 12 bases left in between. The germline V gene encodes CDR1 SGHVS and CDR2 FQNEAQ. This CDR3 contains 14 residues. The CDR3 DNA is TGTGCCAGCTCCAAGGGGTCCAGCAATCAGCCCCAGCATTTT. Protein sequence: CASSKGSSNQPQHF.

The rearrangement links TRBV9 to TRBJ2-3, with 11 positions matching TRBD2. J gave up 2 bases and V 3 bases, and 5 bases lay outside the gene matches. In germline, CDR1 is SGDLS, CDR2 YYNGEE. The CDR3 loop spans 16 amino acids. The CDR3 DNA sequence: TGTGCCAGCAGCGAGATAGCGGGGGGGTCCACAGATACGCAGTATTTT. Translation gives CASSEIAGGSTDTQYF.

The chain combines TRBV14 with TRBJ1-1; weak D call: TRBD1 (6 bases). This CDR3 has 15 residues. The germline CDR1 and CDR2 sequences are SGHDN and FVKESK. Deletions cut 4 bases from V and 3 bases from J, with 15 bases between. The CDR3 coding sequence is TGTGCCAGCAGCCCACGGACAGCCTGGGACACTGAAGCTTTCTTT. The encoded protein is CASSPRTAWDTEAFF.

Here the CDR3 DNA reads TGCGCCAGCAGCCTGGGGACAAGCGAGGGCTACACCTTC. This codes for CASSLGTSEGYTF. The gene calls are TRBV4-1 and TRBJ1-2, with D maybe TRBD1 (6 bases). Looked up from germline, CDR1 is MGHRA and CDR2 is YSYEKL. Trimming took off 4 bases at V and 8 bases at J, with 14 bases between the two ends. The CDR3 extends over 13 amino acids.

This rearrangement joins TRBV28 to TRBJ1-2, with 9 bases identical to TRBD1. Germline V gives CDR1 MDHEN, CDR2 SYDVKM. The CDR3 is 15 amino acids. V gave up 11 bases and J gave up 8 bases; unmatched junction bases: 18. The CDR3 nucleotides are TGTGCCCGCCGCCGGCCACGACAGGGGGGGGTAGGCTACACCTTC. Protein sequence: CARRRPRQGGVGYTF.

This clone was counted between two and nine times. This chain connects TRBV18 to TRBJ1-1; tentatively, D is TRBD1 (6 bases). V lost 6 bases and J 1 base, leaving 15 bases between the germline ends. The CDR3 totals 15 residues. In germline, CDR1 is KGHSH, CDR2 LQKENI. The CDR3 sequence: CASSPIQGRNTEAFF. As DNA, the CDR3 is TGTGCCAGCTCCCCCATACAGGGCCGGAACACTGAAGCTTTCTTT.

This chain links TRBV3-1 (or the pseudogene TRBV3-2) with TRBJ2-7; TRBD2 agrees at 9 bases. The CDR3 spans 14 residues. From germline, CDR1 is LGHDT and CDR2 YNNKEL (reference sequence). Trimming took 1 base from V and 3 from J; bases not matched to a gene: 1. This CDR3 is CASSQGRGGYEQYF. The CDR3 DNA reads TGTGCCAGCAGCCAAGGGCGGGGGGGCTACGAGCAGTACTTC.

This chain connects TRBV5-6 to TRBJ1-2; 12 nucleotides line up with TRBD1. Germline CDR1 is SGHDT and CDR2 is YYEEEE. The CDR3 has 17 amino acids. Trimming cost V 1 base and J 4 bases; bases outside gene matches: 8. The CDR3 DNA sequence: TGTGCCAGCAGCTTGCCCCGGGACAGGGGGCTCATCTATGGCTACACCTTC. This codes for CASSLPRDRGLIYGYTF.

The chain employs TRBV12-2 and TRBJ2-2; the table's D gene call, TRBD2, was not cross checked with the DNA. TRBV12-2 is labeled a pseudogene. The CDR3 sequence is 12 residues long. The CDR3 spells CASRPLTGELFF. CDR3 nucleotides: TGTGCAAGTCGCCCTTTGACCGGGGAGCTGTTTTTT.

The chain uses TRBV2 and TRBJ2-7; no clear D gene. The ends were cut back, 1 base at V and 3 bases at J, with 7 bases in the middle. This CDR3 has 13 residues. The germline V gene encodes CDR1 SNHLY and CDR2 FYNNEI. The CDR3 protein is CASSEGQIYEQYF. The DNA for the CDR3 is TGTGCCAGCAGTGAAGGCCAGATCTACGAGCAGTACTTC.

This chain joins TRBV27 and TRBJ2-1; no clear D. V was trimmed by 4 bases and J by 6 bases, leaving 16 bases between them. There are 15 residues in the CDR3. The germline V gene encodes CDR1 MNHEY and CDR2 SMNVEV (reference sequence). The CDR3 DNA reads TGTGCCAGCAGTTCGACCCCCTTTTTAGCCAATGAGCAGTTCTTC. It is translated as CASSSTPFLANEQFF.

The rearrangement links TRBV7-3 to TRBJ2-7; TRBD2 is a possible D gene (5 bases). In germline, CDR1 is SGHTA, CDR2 FQGTGA. CDR3 length: 15 amino acids. V was trimmed by 3 bases and J by 0 bases, leaving 12 bases between them. The CDR3 DNA follows: TGTGCCAGCAGCTTCGAGGGATATAGCTCCTACGAGCAGTACTTC. Protein: CASSFEGYSSYEQYF.

V is TRBV5-1 and J is TRBJ2-1; the match to TRBD2 covers 8 bases. This CDR3 is built from 16 residues. Per germline, CDR1 SGHRS and CDR2 YFSETQ. After removal of 0 bases from V and 4 bases from J, the junction contained 6 bases not matched to a gene. This CDR3 is CASSLVPSGLYNEQFF. CDR3 coding DNA: TGCGCCAGCAGCTTGGTGCCTAGCGGGCTGTACAATGAGCAGTTCTTC.

This chain uses TRBV5-1 with TRBJ1-1; 7 nucleotides match TRBD1. Trimming took 2 bases from V and 1 from J; bases not matched to a gene: 2. The CDR3 has 14 residues. CDR1 is SGHRS and CDR2 is YFSETQ in the germline V gene. The CDR3 sequence: CASSFTGENTEAFF. The DNA of the CDR3 is TGCGCCAGCAGCTTTACAGGGGAGAACACTGAAGCTTTCTTT.

The rearrangement uses TRBV15 and TRBJ1-3, with D possibly TRBD1 on 5 matching bases. Trimming cost V 0 bases and J 2 bases, with 11 bases left between them. The CDR3 loop spans 16 amino acids. Germline lookup yields CDR1 LNHNV and CDR2 YYDKDF (reference sequence). This CDR3 is CATSRDKGSPGNTIYF. The CDR3 DNA reads as TGTGCCACCAGCAGAGATAAGGGGTCCCCTGGAAACACCATATATTTT. Full variable domain (missing parts from reference TRBV15 and TRBJ1-3): DAMVIQNPRYQVTQFGKPVTLSCSQTLNHNVMYWYQQKSSQAPKLLFHYYDKDFNNEADTPDNFQSRRPNTSFCFLDIRSPGLGDTAMYLCATSRDKGSPGNTIYFGEGSWLTVV.

The rearrangement links TRBV6-6 to TRBJ1-6, with a possible D match to TRBD1 (5 bases). Germline CDR1 reads MNHNY; CDR2 reads SVGAGI (reference sequence). Trimming cost V 5 bases and J 8 bases, with 16 bases left between them. The CDR3 has 15 amino acids. In nucleotides, the CDR3 is TGTGCCAGCAGTCCCGATGGGCAGGGCTATTCACCCCTCCACTTT. Amino acids: CASSPDGQGYSPLHF.

This rearrangement joins TRBV6-5 to TRBJ1-1; D not certain. Germline V CDR1 and CDR2: MNHEY, SVGAGI. V dropped 6 bases and J dropped 10 bases, with 18 bases sitting between them. This CDR3 contains 13 residues. As DNA, the CDR3 is TGTGCCAGCAGGCCTCGAGGTACTTTGGGAGCTTTCTTT. Its translation: CASRPRGTLGAFF.

The V gene is TRBV30, the J gene TRBJ1-2, with 9 nucleotides matching TRBD1. Germline loops: CDR1 GTSNPN, CDR2 SVGIG (reference sequence). J gave up 6 bases and V 8 bases, and 22 bases lay outside the gene matches. There are 17 residues in the CDR3. The chain's CDR3 is CARSRGGQGYFVHGYTF. The CDR3 coding sequence is TGTGCCAGGTCCAGGGGGGGACAGGGTTATTTTGTGCATGGCTACACCTTC.

This clone appeared a single time. CDR3 in DNA: TGTGCCTGGCACGACCGGGACACAGGGAGCGGGGGGATCTACAATGAGCAGTTCTTC. It yields the protein CAWHDRDTGSGGIYNEQFF. The chain employs TRBV30 and TRBJ2-1; 9 bases are shared with TRBD2. Unmatched junction bases numbered 20, after V lost 5 bases and J lost 3 bases. This CDR3 is built from 19 residues. Germline CDR1 reads GTSNPN; CDR2 reads SVGIG (reference sequence).

This chain links TRBV18 with TRBJ1-4, with D perhaps matching TRBD1 (5 bases). This CDR3 is 14 amino acids long. Germline V gene data show CDR1 as KGHSH and CDR2 as LQKENI. Deletions cut 3 bases from V and 5 bases from J, with 10 bases between. The CDR3 sequence is CASSPAGPNEKLFF. In nucleotides, the CDR3 is TGTGCCAGCTCACCCGCGGGGCCCAATGAAAAACTGTTTTTT.

This clone was seen once. V usage is TRBV12-5 and J usage is TRBJ2-1; TRBD2 agrees at 8 bases. This CDR3 contains 13 residues. With 5 bases clipped from V and 8 bases from J, the junction kept 5 bases outside the gene matches. Germline lookup yields CDR1 LGHNT and CDR2 FRNRAP. CDR3 sequence (DNA): TGTGCTAGTGGTCCGGGGGGGAGCTATGAGCAGTTCTTC. This codes for CASGPGGSYEQFF.

The J gene is TRBJ2-1, the V gene TRBV6-5; D perhaps matches TRBD2 (6 bases). Trimming took 0 bases from V and 5 from J, leaving 8 bases between them. Germline assignment: CDR1 MNHEY and CDR2 SVGAGI. The CDR3 contains 14 residues. CDR3 sequence reads: CASSYSWGDNEQFF. CDR3 nucleotide sequence: TGTGCCAGCAGTTACTCATGGGGGGACAATGAGCAGTTCTTC.

The rearrangement joins TRBV27 to TRBJ2-5, with 9 bases that match TRBD1. Losses at the gene ends were 3 bases for V and 4 bases for J; bases not matched to a gene: 3. This CDR3 region has 14 residues. CDR1 and CDR2 from the germline V gene are MNHEY and SMNVEV (reference sequence). The CDR3 region has the DNA TGTGCCAGCAGTTTGGACAGGGGCTCAGAGACCCAGTACTTC. Translated, it gives CASSLDRGSETQYF.